The 18 T cell receptor beta chains presented below share a single source sample, sequenced in a study. TCRdb reprocessed the RT-PCR reads with MiXCR, giving one entry per CDR3 protein. The sample has hundreds of thousands of distinct CDR3 sequences; 14% are singletons. Sequencing was carried out using memory CD4+ T cells from blood. The receptors were gathered from a female donor in good health, serving as a healthy control.

The chain carries TRBV9 and TRBJ1-5; no definite D call. V lost 0 bases to trimming and J lost 3 bases, with 7 bases between them. Germline V gives CDR1 SGDLS, CDR2 YYNGEE. There are 14 residues in the CDR3. The CDR3 spells CASSVAGTNQPQHF. CDR3 nucleotides: TGTGCCAGCAGCGTAGCGGGAACCAATCAGCCCCAGCATTTT.

At least ten counts were recorded for this clonotype. V is TRBV12-3 or TRBV12-4 and J is TRBJ2-7, with D hard to call. V shed 8 bases and J shed 7 bases, with 12 bases lying between them. CDR3 length: 11 residues. The CDR3, as DNA: TGTGCCAGCGGGGTCAACATGGAGCAGTACTTC. Protein product: CASGVNMEQYF.

This clonotype was recorded a few times. The chain uses TRBV18 and TRBJ2-7; no clear D. Germline CDR1 reads KGHSH; CDR2 reads LQKENI. The V gene lost 0 bases and the J gene lost 3 bases, with 9 bases spanning the gap. The CDR3 covers 14 residues. CDR3 loop: CASSPPGMDYEQYF. CDR3 in DNA: TGTGCCAGCTCACCACCGGGGATGGACTACGAGCAGTACTTC.

In its sample, this clonotype was seen a few times. The chain recombines TRBV18 with TRBJ2-5; 9 nucleotides align to TRBD2. Germline CDR1 reads KGHSH; CDR2 reads LQKENI. Trimming at V came to 1 base and at J to 5 bases, leaving 5 bases not matched to a gene. CDR3 size: 15 residues. This CDR3 is CASSPLASGVETQYF. The CDR3 nucleotides are TGTGCCAGCTCACCACTGGCTAGCGGGGTTGAGACCCAGTACTTC. Drawing the rest from reference TRBV18 and TRBJ2-5, the complete variable domain is NAGVMQNPRHLVRRRGQEARLRCSPMKGHSHVYWYRQLPEEGLKFMVYLQKENIIDESGMPKERFSAEFPKEGPSILRIQQVVRGDSAAYFCASSPLASGVETQYFGPGTRLLVL.

This clonotype has a count of ten or more. The chain carries TRBV15 and TRBJ1-1; D call uncertain. Germline CDR1 LNHNV, CDR2 YYDKDF (reference sequence). V was trimmed by 4 bases and J by 1 base, leaving 10 bases between them. This CDR3 comprises 14 residues. In DNA, the CDR3 is TGTGCCACCAGCACTATCTCGTGGAACACTGAAGCTTTCTTT. The encoded protein is CATSTISWNTEAFF.

This clonotype has more than one count but fewer than ten. At one end the junction does not follow the germline gene, possibly because of a read error. The chain uses TRBV7-2 and TRBJ2-4; 16 bases map to TRBD2. Germline V gene sequence: CDR1 SGHTA, CDR2 FQGNSA. The CDR3 is 18 amino acids. The CDR3 loop reads CASSLVREVGLAGGRVFF. The CDR3 DNA sequence: TGTGCCAGCAGCTTAGTGCGGGAAGTGGGACTAGCGGGGGGGCGGGTTTTCTTC.

The V gene is TRBV10-3, the J gene TRBJ2-1, with D perhaps TRBD1 or TRBD2 (5 bases each). CDR3 length: 16 amino acids. V shed 3 bases and J shed 2 bases, with 14 bases lying between them. CDR1 is ENHRY and CDR2 is SYGVKD in the germline V gene. CDR3 in amino acids: CAISEEWGSAYNEQFF. The CDR3 DNA reads as TGTGCCATCAGTGAAGAGTGGGGGAGCGCCTACAATGAGCAGTTCTTC.

This clonotype was observed at least ten times. This chain uses TRBV10-3 with TRBJ2-3, with 9 bases aligning to TRBD1. This CDR3 is built from 16 residues. CDR1 is ENHRY, CDR2 SYGVKD, per germline. Trimming took 10 bases from V and 1 from J; bases not matched to a gene: 12. The CDR3 DNA reads as TGTGCCAGCAAAGAGGGACAGGGAGCTGGCACAGATACGCAGTATTTT. Translated, it gives CASKEGQGAGTDTQYF.

Many counts were recorded for this clonotype. The chain couples TRBV5-1 to TRBJ2-5, with 8 positions matching TRBD2. This CDR3 has 15 amino acids. V dropped 4 bases and J dropped 5; count of bases not matched to a gene: 10. In germline, CDR1 is SGHRS, CDR2 YFSETQ. The CDR3 nucleotides read TGCGCCAGCAGCCCTGATGGGACTAGACTGGAGACCCAGTACTTC. It specifies CASSPDGTRLETQYF.

The table lists this clonotype with many counts. J is TRBJ2-2 and V is TRBV6-5; D call uncertain. V lost 2 bases, J lost 6 bases, and 7 bases lay in between. The CDR3 totals 13 residues. CDR1 is MNHEY and CDR2 is SVGAGI in the germline V gene. For the CDR3, the DNA is TGTGCCAGCAGTTACGACTGGTCCGGGGAGCTGTTTTTT. Translation gives CASSYDWSGELFF.

The chain uses TRBV28 and TRBJ2-1; D might be TRBD2 (5 bases). V was trimmed by 5 bases and J by 9 bases, leaving 11 bases between them. CDR1 and CDR2 (germline): MDHEN, SYDVKM. This CDR3 is 12 amino acids long. For the CDR3, the DNA is TGTGCCAGCAGTCCACTAGTTCTTGAGCAGTTCTTC. Translation: CASSPLVLEQFF.

The chain is built from TRBV11-2 and TRBJ2-7; D not resolved. Trimming took 6 bases from V and 0 from J, leaving 18 bases between them. This CDR3 spans 16 amino acids. Germline lookup yields CDR1 SGHAT and CDR2 FQNNGV. CDR3 sequence reads: CASSPSAHGVSYEQYF. In DNA form, the CDR3 reads TGTGCCAGCAGTCCCAGCGCGCACGGCGTCTCCTACGAGCAGTACTTC.

V and J are TRBV15 and TRBJ2-7; 7 bases agree with TRBD1. CDR3 length: 15 amino acids. With 0 bases clipped from V and 6 bases from J, the junction kept 8 bases outside the gene matches. Germline loops: CDR1 LNHNV, CDR2 YYDKDF (reference sequence). CDR3 in DNA: TGTGCCACCAGCAGAGATCGGCAGGGGGTGGGCGAGCAGTACTTC. Residues: CATSRDRQGVGEQYF.

This clonotype was counted a few times. The chain couples TRBV7-2 to TRBJ2-7, with a possible D match to TRBD2 (5 bases). V lost 5 bases to trimming and J lost 7 bases, with 27 bases between them. Germline V gene sequence: CDR1 SGHTA, CDR2 FQGNSA. This CDR3 has 17 amino acids. DNA of the CDR3: TGTGCCAGCAGCCATTCTCTTCGCACCCTTCGTCCGGGGGAGCAGTACTTC. Its protein is CASSHSLRTLRPGEQYF.

The chain uses TRBV14 and TRBJ2-1, with D perhaps matching TRBD1 or TRBD2 (5 bases each). The CDR3 has 15 amino acids. The V end lost 0 bases, the J end lost 6 bases, and 12 bases lay between the germline ends. Germline V gene sequence: CDR1 SGHDN, CDR2 FVKESK. This CDR3 is CASSQDWGIGNEQFF. In DNA form, the CDR3 reads TGTGCCAGCAGCCAAGATTGGGGGATAGGCAATGAGCAGTTCTTC.

The V and J genes are TRBV7-2 and TRBJ1-1; D is unclear. CDR3 length: 13 residues. Trimming shortened V by 7 bases and J by 1 base, and 10 bases separated the two germline ends. CDR1 and CDR2 from the germline V gene are SGHTA and FQGNSA. CDR3 in DNA: TGTGCCAGCACCCTTAATACGAACACTGAAGCTTTCTTT. It specifies CASTLNTNTEAFF.

This clonotype was recorded at least ten times. This sequence joins TRBV27 and TRBJ2-1, with no clear D. From germline, CDR1 is MNHEY and CDR2 SMNVEV (reference sequence). Trimming removed 0 bases at V and 2 bases at J, with 5 bases between. The CDR3 spans 14 residues. For the CDR3, the DNA is TGTGCCAGCAGTTTATCAGGGACCTACAATGAGCAGTTCTTC. It codes for CASSLSGTYNEQFF.

The V call is TRBV20-1, the J call TRBJ2-7; D remains ambiguous. Germline V CDR1 and CDR2: DFQATT, SNEGSKA (reference sequence). The ends were cut back, 3 bases at V and 3 bases at J, with 6 bases in the middle. CDR3 size: 11 residues. The CDR3 nucleotides are TGCAGTGCTAGGGCCAACTACGAGCAGTACTTC. Translated: CSARANYEQYF.